The 18 T cell receptor beta chains below all came from one sample that was sequenced in a study of T-cell memory formation after mild COVID-19. TCRdb ran MiXCR on the 5' RACE reads and lists one entry per CDR3 protein. The sample records hundreds of thousands of distinct CDR3 sequences, just over 20% being singletons. The specimen sequenced was PBMCs or a T cell subset sorted from them (not recorded which). These receptor sequences come from an adult woman who had mild COVID-19 (a few samples of this study predate the infection). Cell type and time point are not known.

This clonotype was seen once. CDR3 loop: CASSWGPSTDTQYF. CDR3 coding DNA: TGTGCCAGCAGCTGGGGACCTAGCACAGATACGCAGTATTTT. This rearrangement joins TRBV5-4 to TRBJ2-3; either TRBD1 or TRBD2 may fit D (5 bases each). The V gene lost 3 bases and the J gene lost 0 bases, with 8 bases spanning the gap. Germline loops: CDR1 SGHNT, CDR2 YYREEE (reference sequence). This CDR3 contains 14 residues.

In this sample, this clonotype turned up a few times. This chain links TRBV20-1 with TRBJ2-7, with D tentatively TRBD1 (6 bases). Trimming removed 4 bases from V and 3 bases from J, with 10 bases in between. The CDR3 totals 12 residues. Per the germline V gene, CDR1 is DFQATT and CDR2 is SNEGSKA (reference sequence). CDR3 coding DNA: TGCAGTGCTACGGACAGCGGCTACGAGCAGTACTTC. The encoded protein is CSATDSGYEQYF.

The V call is TRBV5-5, the J call TRBJ1-5; D perhaps matches TRBD1 (5 bases). CDR3 length: 15 amino acids. Germline CDR1 and CDR2: SGHKS and YYEKEE (reference sequence). V was trimmed by 0 bases and J by 2 bases, leaving 9 bases between them. In DNA form, the CDR3 reads TGTGCCAGCAGCTTGGTGACAGCGGGCAATCAGCCCCAGCATTTT. Protein product: CASSLVTAGNQPQHF. The full variable domain, completed using reference TRBV5-5 and TRBJ1-5, is DAGVTQSPTHLIKTRGQQVTLRCSPISGHKSVSWYQQVLGQGPQFIFQYYEKEERGRGNFPDRFSARQFPNYSSELNVNALLLGDSALYLCASSLVTAGNQPQHFGDGTRLSIL.

This clonotype turned up a few times. V usage is TRBV20-1 and J usage is TRBJ2-7; D tentatively fits TRBD1 or TRBD2 (5 bases each). The ends were cut back, 3 bases at V and 4 bases at J, with 13 bases in the middle. Germline V CDR1 and CDR2: DFQATT, SNEGSKA (reference sequence). The CDR3 is 13 residues long. CDR3: CSASRTGPYEQYF. CDR3 in DNA: TGCAGTGCTAGCAGGACGGGGCCATACGAGCAGTACTTC.

The V and J genes are TRBV4-1 and TRBJ2-7; a weak D match, TRBD2 (6 bases). V was cut by 6 bases and J by 1 base, with 19 bases left in between. The germline V gene has CDR1 MGHRA and CDR2 YSYEKL. This CDR3 is 16 amino acids long. CDR3 loop: CASSPALSGASYEQYF. The DNA for the CDR3 is TGCGCCAGCAGTCCCGCCTTATCGGGAGCATCCTACGAGCAGTACTTC.

This chain joins TRBV15 and TRBJ2-1, with 7 positions matching TRBD1. V dropped 0 bases and J dropped 3; count of bases not matched to a gene: 2. The CDR3 contains 15 residues. Germline CDR1 is LNHNV and CDR2 is YYDKDF (reference sequence). The CDR3 region has the DNA TGTGCCACCAGCAGAGATGGGACAGACTACAATGAGCAGTTCTTC. Translated, it gives CATSRDGTDYNEQFF. The full variable domain, rest sourced from reference TRBV15 and TRBJ2-1, is DAMVIQNPRYQVTQFGKPVTLSCSQTLNHNVMYWYQQKSSQAPKLLFHYYDKDFNNEADTPDNFQSRRPNTSFCFLDIRSPGLGDTAMYLCATSRDGTDYNEQFFGPGTRLTVL.

This clonotype was counted a few times. This chain links TRBV29-1 with TRBJ2-1; TRBD2 might be the D (7 bases). The CDR3 is made up of 12 amino acids. V lost 4 bases, J lost 16 bases, and 20 bases lay in between. In germline, CDR1 is SQVTM, CDR2 ANQGSEA. The CDR3 coding sequence is TGCAGCGTTGGTTTACAGGGTGGAGCGGGATTCTTC. This translates into CSVGLQGGAGFF.

The CDR3 DNA reads as TGTGCCAGCAGCCATGGGACAGGGGACACCGGGGAGCTGTTTTTT. It is translated as CASSHGTGDTGELFF. The chain employs TRBV7-9 and TRBJ2-2; 10 nucleotides agree with TRBD1. The CDR3 is 15 amino acids. Germline trimming cut 5 bases from V and 3 bases from J; bases unmatched to any gene: 3. Germline-derived CDR1 and CDR2 are SEHNR and FQNEAQ (reference sequence). Variable domain in full (rest from reference TRBV7-9 and TRBJ2-2): DTGVSQNPRHKITKRGQNVTFRCDPISEHNRLYWYRQTLGQGPEFLTYFQNEAQLEKSRLLSDRFSAERPKGSFSTLEIQRTEQGDSAMYLCASSHGTGDTGELFFGEGSRLTVL.

The rearrangement uses TRBV2 and TRBJ2-5, with 10 bases aligning to TRBD2. Germline loops: CDR1 SNHLY, CDR2 FYNNEI. With 6 bases clipped from V and 4 bases from J, the junction kept 8 bases outside the gene matches. CDR3 size: 15 residues. CDR3 bases: TGTGCCAGCAGCAAAGCGGGGGGGCCTCCAGAGACCCAGTACTTC. Translated, it gives CASSKAGGPPETQYF.

The rearrangement links TRBV5-1 to TRBJ1-2, with 7 bases identical to TRBD1. CDR1 and CDR2 from the germline V gene are SGHRS and YFSETQ. This CDR3 has 16 amino acids. The V gene end was trimmed by 4 bases and the J gene end by 3 bases; junction bases not matched to a gene: 12. DNA of the CDR3: TGCGCCAGCAGCAAACACGAGACAGGGTCGGACTATGGCTACACCTTC. Translation: CASSKHETGSDYGYTF.

The genes are TRBV7-2 and TRBJ2-1, with 12 bases matching TRBD2. The CDR3 is 17 residues long. The germline CDR1 and CDR2 sequences are SGHTA and FQGNSA. J lost 7 bases, V lost 0 bases, and 7 bases had no gene match. The CDR3 bases are TGTGCCAGCAGCTTAGCTTCACTAGCGGGAGGTTTAAATGAGCAGTTCTTC. Residues: CASSLASLAGGLNEQFF. The full variable domain, its missing parts supplied by reference TRBV7-2 and TRBJ2-1, is GAGVSQSPSNKVTEKGKDVELRCDPISGHTALYWYRQSLGQGLEFLIYFQGNSAPDKSGLPSDRFSAERTGGSVSTLTIQRTQQEDSAVYLCASSLASLAGGLNEQFFGPGTRLTVL.

The V gene is TRBV7-8, the J gene TRBJ2-3; D gene ambiguous. The CDR3 covers 20 residues. V was trimmed by 1 base and J by 1 base, leaving 24 bases between them. In germline, CDR1 is SGHVS, CDR2 FQNEAQ. CDR3 sequence reads: CASSLGFTNSLAPGTDTQYF. The DNA for the CDR3 is TGTGCCAGCAGCTTAGGTTTTACGAATAGCCTTGCGCCGGGCACAGATACGCAGTATTTT.

The gene calls are TRBV25-1 and TRBJ2-3; 8 nucleotides line up with TRBD2. The CDR3 spans 17 residues. The V gene's germline CDR1 is MGHDK and CDR2 SYGVNS. V was clipped by 4 bases and J by 4 bases; unmatched bases: 13. CDR3 nucleotide sequence: TGTGCCAGCAGTGCGTCAAACGAGCGGGAGTCTCCAGATACGCAGTATTTT. It translates to CASSASNERESPDTQYF.

The chain couples TRBV7-8 to TRBJ2-7; a weak D match, TRBD2 (5 bases). V shed 5 bases and J shed 6 bases, with 20 bases lying between them. The CDR3 has 15 residues. Germline CDR1 and CDR2: SGHVS and FQNEAQ. CDR3 in amino acids: CASSPAMASKGEQYF. The CDR3 region has the DNA TGTGCCAGCAGCCCCGCCATGGCTAGCAAGGGCGAGCAGTACTTC.

This clonotype was detected once. The chain joins TRBV6-5 to TRBJ2-5, with a tentative D call TRBD2 (5 bases). CDR3 length equals 14 residues. The V end lost 2 bases, the J end lost 2 bases, and 9 bases lay between the germline ends. Germline-derived CDR1 and CDR2 are MNHEY and SVGAGI. CDR3 DNA: TGTGCCAGCAGTTACGTAGGAGGTCAAGAGACCCAGTACTTC. Translated, it gives CASSYVGGQETQYF.

The chain uses TRBV5-1 and TRBJ2-1; D is undetermined. Trimming removed 2 bases from V and 5 bases from J, with 8 bases in between. The germline gives CDR1 SGHRS, CDR2 YFSETQ. CDR3 length: 13 residues. The CDR3 sequence is CASSFYGDNEQFF. The CDR3 DNA is TGCGCCAGCAGCTTCTATGGGGACAATGAGCAGTTCTTC.

This clonotype occurred many times. This sequence joins TRBV3-1 and TRBJ2-7, with no clear D. Germline lookup yields CDR1 LGHDT and CDR2 YNNKEL (reference sequence). The CDR3 spans 15 residues. V lost 0 bases and J 3 bases, leaving 12 bases between the germline ends. The CDR3, as DNA: TGTGCCAGCAGCCAAGATTGGCCGACGAGCTACGAGCAGTACTTC. The encoded protein is CASSQDWPTSYEQYF.

This clonotype has only one observation. The rearrangement joins TRBV5-1 to TRBJ2-1, with 8 bases lining up with TRBD2. Trimming removed 2 bases from V and 9 bases from J; junction bases left unmatched: 7. The CDR3 runs to 14 residues. Germline CDR1 is SGHRS and CDR2 is YFSETQ. CDR3 nucleotides: TGCGCCAGCAGCTTCCGGGAGGGACACCTTGAGCAGTTCTTC. Protein sequence: CASSFREGHLEQFF.